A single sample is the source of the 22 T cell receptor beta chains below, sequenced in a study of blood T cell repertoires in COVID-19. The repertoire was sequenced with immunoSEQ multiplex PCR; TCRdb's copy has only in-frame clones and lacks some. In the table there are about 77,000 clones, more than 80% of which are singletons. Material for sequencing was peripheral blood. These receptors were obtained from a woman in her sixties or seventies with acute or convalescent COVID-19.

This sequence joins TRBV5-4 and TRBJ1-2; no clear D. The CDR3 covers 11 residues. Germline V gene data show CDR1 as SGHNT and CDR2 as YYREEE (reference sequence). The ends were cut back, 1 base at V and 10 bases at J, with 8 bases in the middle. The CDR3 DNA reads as TGTGCCAGCAGCTTGTCTTCTGTCTACACCTTC. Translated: CASSLSSVYTF.

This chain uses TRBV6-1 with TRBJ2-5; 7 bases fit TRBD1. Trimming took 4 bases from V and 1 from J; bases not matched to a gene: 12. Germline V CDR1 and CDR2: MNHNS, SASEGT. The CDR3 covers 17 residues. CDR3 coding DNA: TGTGCCAGCAGTGCACCACCAAGAAACAGGGGCCAAGAGACCCAGTACTTC. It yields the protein CASSAPPRNRGQETQYF.

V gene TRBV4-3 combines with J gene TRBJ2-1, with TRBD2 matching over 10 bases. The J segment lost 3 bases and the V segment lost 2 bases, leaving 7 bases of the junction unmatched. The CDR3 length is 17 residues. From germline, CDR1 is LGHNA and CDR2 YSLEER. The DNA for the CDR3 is TGCGCCAGCAGCCAATCCCTTAGCGGGGGGTACTACAATGAGCAGTTCTTC. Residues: CASSQSLSGGYYNEQFF.

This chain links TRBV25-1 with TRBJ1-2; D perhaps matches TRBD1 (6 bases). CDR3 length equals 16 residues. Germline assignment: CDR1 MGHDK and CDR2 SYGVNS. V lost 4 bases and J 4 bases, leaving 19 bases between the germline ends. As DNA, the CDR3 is TGTGCCAGCAGTGCCCTGATCGGGGGCGGGGGCTATGGCTACACCTTC. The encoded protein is CASSALIGGGGYGYTF.

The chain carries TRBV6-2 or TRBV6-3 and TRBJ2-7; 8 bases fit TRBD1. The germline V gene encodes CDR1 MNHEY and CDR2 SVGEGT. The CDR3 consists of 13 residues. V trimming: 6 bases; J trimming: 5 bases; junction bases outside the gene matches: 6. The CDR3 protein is CASSHRGIHEQYF. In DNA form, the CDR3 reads TGTGCCAGCAGCCACAGGGGGATCCACGAGCAGTACTTC.

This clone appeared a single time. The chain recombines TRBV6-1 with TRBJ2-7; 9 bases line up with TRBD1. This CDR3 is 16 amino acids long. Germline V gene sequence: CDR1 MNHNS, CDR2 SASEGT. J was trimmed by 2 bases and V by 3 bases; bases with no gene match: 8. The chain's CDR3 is CASSDPWGQGTYEQYF. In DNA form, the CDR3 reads TGTGCCAGCAGTGATCCCTGGGGACAGGGAACCTACGAGCAGTACTTC.

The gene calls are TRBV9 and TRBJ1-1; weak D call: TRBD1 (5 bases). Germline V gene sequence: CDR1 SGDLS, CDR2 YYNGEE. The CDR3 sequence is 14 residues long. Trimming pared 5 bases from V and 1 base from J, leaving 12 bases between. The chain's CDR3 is CASSLEGQNTEAFF. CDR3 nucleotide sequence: TGTGCCAGCAGTCTTGAAGGACAGAACACTGAAGCTTTCTTT. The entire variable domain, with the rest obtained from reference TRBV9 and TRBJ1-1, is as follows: DSGVTQTPKHLITATGQRVTLRCSPRSGDLSVYWYQQSLDQGLQFLIQYYNGEERAKGNILERFSAQQFPDLHSELNLSSLELGDSALYFCASSLEGQNTEAFFGQGTRLTVV.

This CDR3 is CASSLEGRDTEAFF. CDR3 coding DNA: TGCGCCAGCAGCTTGGAAGGCAGGGACACTGAAGCTTTCTTT. This sequence joins TRBV5-1 and TRBJ1-1, with a possible D match to TRBD1 (5 bases). Germline V gene sequence: CDR1 SGHRS, CDR2 YFSETQ. Trimming left V 0 bases short and J 3 bases short, with 9 bases between. There are 14 residues in the CDR3.

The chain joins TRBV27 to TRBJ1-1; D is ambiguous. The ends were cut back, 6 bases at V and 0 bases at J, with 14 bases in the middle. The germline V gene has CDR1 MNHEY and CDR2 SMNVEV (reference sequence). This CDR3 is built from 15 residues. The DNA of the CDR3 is TGTGCCAGCAGGCCTAATTCGGGTGTGAACACTGAAGCTTTCTTT. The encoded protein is CASRPNSGVNTEAFF.

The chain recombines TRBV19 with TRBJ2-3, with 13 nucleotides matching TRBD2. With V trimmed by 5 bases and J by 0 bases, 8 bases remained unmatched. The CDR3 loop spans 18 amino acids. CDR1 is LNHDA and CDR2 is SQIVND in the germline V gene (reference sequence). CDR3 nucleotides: TGTGCCAGTAGTCCGACTAGCGGGGGGCTTATTAGCACAGATACGCAGTATTTT. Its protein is CASSPTSGGLISTDTQYF.

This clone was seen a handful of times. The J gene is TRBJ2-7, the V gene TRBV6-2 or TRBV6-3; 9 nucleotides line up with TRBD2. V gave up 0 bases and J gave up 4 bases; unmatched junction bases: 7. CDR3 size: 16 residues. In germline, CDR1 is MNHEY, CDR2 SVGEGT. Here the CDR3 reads CASSYSKIAGEYEQYF. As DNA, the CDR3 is TGTGCCAGCAGTTACTCGAAGATAGCGGGGGAATACGAGCAGTACTTC.

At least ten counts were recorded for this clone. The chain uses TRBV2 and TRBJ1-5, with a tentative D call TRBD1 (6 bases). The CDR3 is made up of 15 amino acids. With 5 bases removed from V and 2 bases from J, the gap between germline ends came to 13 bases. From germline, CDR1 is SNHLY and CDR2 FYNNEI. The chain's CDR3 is CASSRGGTGNQPQHF. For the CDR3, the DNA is TGTGCCAGCAGTCGAGGGGGTACGGGCAATCAGCCCCAGCATTTT.

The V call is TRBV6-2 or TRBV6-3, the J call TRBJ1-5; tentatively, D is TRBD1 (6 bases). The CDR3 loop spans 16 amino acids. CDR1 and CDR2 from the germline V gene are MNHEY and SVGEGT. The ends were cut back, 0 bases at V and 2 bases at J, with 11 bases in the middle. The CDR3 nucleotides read TGTGCCAGCAGTTACTCCGGGGGGGGGCGCAATCAGCCCCAGCATTTT. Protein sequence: CASSYSGGGRNQPQHF.

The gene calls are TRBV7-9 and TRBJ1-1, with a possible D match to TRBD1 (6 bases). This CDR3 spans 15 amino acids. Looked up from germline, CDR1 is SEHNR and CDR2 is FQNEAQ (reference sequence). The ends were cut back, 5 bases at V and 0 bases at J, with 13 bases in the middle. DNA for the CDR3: TGTGCCAGCAGCCCCAACGGACAGATGAACACTGAAGCTTTCTTT. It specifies CASSPNGQMNTEAFF.

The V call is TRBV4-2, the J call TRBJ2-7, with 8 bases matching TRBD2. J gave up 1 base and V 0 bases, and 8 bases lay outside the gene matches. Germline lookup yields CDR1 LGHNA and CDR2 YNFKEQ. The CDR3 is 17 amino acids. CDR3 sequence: CASSQEGGAGGSYEQYF. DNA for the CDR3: TGTGCCAGCAGCCAAGAAGGAGGTGCGGGGGGATCCTACGAGCAGTACTTC.

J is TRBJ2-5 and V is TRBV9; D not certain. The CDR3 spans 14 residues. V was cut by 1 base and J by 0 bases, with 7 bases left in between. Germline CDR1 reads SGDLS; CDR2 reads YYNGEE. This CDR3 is CASSVSANQETQYF. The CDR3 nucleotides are TGTGCCAGCAGCGTAAGCGCAAACCAAGAGACCCAGTACTTC.

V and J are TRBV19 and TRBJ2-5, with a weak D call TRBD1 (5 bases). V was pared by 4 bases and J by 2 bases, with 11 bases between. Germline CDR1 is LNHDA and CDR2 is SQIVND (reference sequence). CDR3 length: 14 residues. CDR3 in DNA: TGTGCCAGTAGTAGGGGCAGGAATCAAGAGACCCAGTACTTC. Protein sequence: CASSRGRNQETQYF.

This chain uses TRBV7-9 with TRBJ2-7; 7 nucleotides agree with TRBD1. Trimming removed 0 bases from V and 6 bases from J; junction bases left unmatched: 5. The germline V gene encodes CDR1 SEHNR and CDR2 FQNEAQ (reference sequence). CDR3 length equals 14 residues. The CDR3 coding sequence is TGTGCCAGCAGCTTAGCAGGGGGCCAGAGCGAGCAGTACTTC. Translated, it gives CASSLAGGQSEQYF.

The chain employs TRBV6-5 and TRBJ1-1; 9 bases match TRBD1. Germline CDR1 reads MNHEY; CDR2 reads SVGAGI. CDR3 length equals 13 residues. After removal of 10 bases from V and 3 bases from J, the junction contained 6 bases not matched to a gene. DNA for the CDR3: TGTGCCACCTTGGACAGGGGAGACACTGAAGCTTTCTTT. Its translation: CATLDRGDTEAFF.

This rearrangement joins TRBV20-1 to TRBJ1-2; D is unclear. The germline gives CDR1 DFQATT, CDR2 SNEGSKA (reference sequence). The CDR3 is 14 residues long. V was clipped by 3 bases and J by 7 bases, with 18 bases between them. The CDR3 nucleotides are TGCAGTGCTAGTGAGCGGGCCGGGGTCGGTGGCTACACCTTC. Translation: CSASERAGVGGYTF.

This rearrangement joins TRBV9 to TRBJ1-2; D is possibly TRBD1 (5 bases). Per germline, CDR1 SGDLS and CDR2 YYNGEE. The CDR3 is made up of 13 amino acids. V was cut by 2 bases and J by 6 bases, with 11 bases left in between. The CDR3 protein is CASSVRSGDGYTF. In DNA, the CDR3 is TGTGCCAGCAGCGTCCGGTCGGGGGATGGCTACACCTTC.

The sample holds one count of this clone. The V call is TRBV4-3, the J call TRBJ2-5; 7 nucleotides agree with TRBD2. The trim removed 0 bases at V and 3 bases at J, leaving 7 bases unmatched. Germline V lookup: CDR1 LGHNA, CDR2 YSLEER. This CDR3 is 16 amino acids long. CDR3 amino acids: CASSQDFSGAKETQYF. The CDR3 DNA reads TGCGCCAGCAGCCAAGATTTCAGCGGGGCAAAAGAGACCCAGTACTTC.